These 25 T cell receptor beta chains share one sample of origin, sequenced in a study of T cells in tuberculosis. TCRdb's table, derived via immunoSEQ multiplex PCR, lists solely in-frame clones and lacks some. The data show tens of thousands of clones, with approximately 89% seen just once and roughly 2.2% held by the top ten. The sample taken for sequencing was PBMCs. These receptors originate from a donor aged 5-35 years with latent tuberculosis or without tuberculosis infection.

This chain joins TRBV5-1 and TRBJ2-5, with TRBD1 matching 12 bases. The ends lost 4 bases at V and 1 base at J; junction bases unmatched: 5. CDR1 SGHRS and CDR2 YFSETQ come from the germline V gene. This CDR3 comprises 16 residues. The CDR3 region has the DNA TGCGCCAGCAGCCCGGGGGGACAGGGGGCCCAAGAGACCCAGTACTTC. Protein product: CASSPGGQGAQETQYF.

The rearrangement links TRBV11-2 to TRBJ1-1; the D is unclear. V dropped 1 base and J dropped 4 bases, with 10 bases sitting between them. The CDR3 is 14 amino acids. Germline V gene data show CDR1 as SGHAT and CDR2 as FQNNGV. The CDR3 nucleotides are TGTGCCAGCAGCTTAGCGGGTGGTATCACTGAAGCTTTCTTT. This sequence encodes CASSLAGGITEAFF.

This sequence joins TRBV27 and TRBJ2-1, with 9 bases aligning to TRBD2. The CDR3 loop spans 17 amino acids. Germline lookup yields CDR1 MNHEY and CDR2 SMNVEV (reference sequence). V shed 0 bases and J 8 bases; nucleotides not matched to a gene: 11. The CDR3 loop is CASSLSLAGSPFDEQFF. The CDR3 DNA reads as TGTGCCAGCAGTTTATCCCTAGCGGGATCACCCTTTGATGAGCAGTTCTTC.

The chain is built from TRBV5-1 and TRBJ1-1; 8 bases map to TRBD1. This CDR3 spans 14 amino acids. The germline gives CDR1 SGHRS, CDR2 YFSETQ. V was pared by 4 bases and J by 3 bases, with 5 bases of the junction left unmatched. The CDR3 spells CASSPQGGDTEAFF. As DNA, the CDR3 is TGCGCCAGCAGCCCACAGGGGGGGGACACTGAAGCTTTCTTT.

The chain combines TRBV9 with TRBJ1-2; the D gene is possibly TRBD1 (6 bases). The V end was cut by 3 bases, the J end by 4 bases, with 13 bases between. Germline V gene lookup returns CDR1 SGDLS and CDR2 YYNGEE. CDR3 length: 14 amino acids. The CDR3 bases are TGTGCCAGCAGCGCGGAAACAGGGCTCTATGGCTACACCTTC. Translated, it gives CASSAETGLYGYTF.

V usage is TRBV7-2 and J usage is TRBJ2-7; no definite D call. The CDR3 covers 11 residues. Germline loops: CDR1 SGHTA, CDR2 FQGNSA. V dropped 5 bases and J dropped 6 bases, with 8 bases sitting between them. The CDR3 DNA sequence: TGTGCCAGCAGCATTAGCCGCGAGCAGTACTTC. This codes for CASSISREQYF.

The chain recombines TRBV27 with TRBJ2-7; TRBD2 might be the D (5 bases). Germline V gene sequence: CDR1 MNHEY, CDR2 SMNVEV (reference sequence). The length of the CDR3 is 19 residues. V shed 9 bases and J shed 1 base, with 31 bases lying between them. CDR3 residues: CASRLSRPVRGLGSYEQYF. The CDR3 coding sequence is TGTGCCAGTCGGCTTTCCCGTCCCGTTCGCGGGCTTGGATCCTACGAGCAGTACTTC.

The rearrangement uses TRBV18 and TRBJ1-4; 10 bases fit TRBD1. Germline V gene sequence: CDR1 KGHSH, CDR2 LQKENI. Germline trimming cut 3 bases from V and 1 base from J; bases unmatched to any gene: 11. CDR3 length equals 19 residues. In nucleotides, the CDR3 is TGTGCCAGCTCACCTCGACAGGGGGCCGGGGGATTAACTAATGAAAAACTGTTTTTT. This sequence encodes CASSPRQGAGGLTNEKLFF.

This chain connects TRBV25-1 to TRBJ2-7; D gene ambiguous. With 7 bases removed from V and 1 base from J, the gap between germline ends came to 11 bases. Germline V gene sequence: CDR1 MGHDK, CDR2 SYGVNS. CDR3 length: 13 amino acids. The chain's CDR3 is CASTRSGSYEQYF. The CDR3 DNA is TGTGCCAGCACAAGATCAGGATCCTACGAGCAGTACTTC.

The V gene is TRBV7-8, the J gene TRBJ2-1; D is unresolved. Trimming took 3 bases from V and 6 from J, leaving 3 bases between them. The germline gives CDR1 SGHVS, CDR2 FQNEAQ. This CDR3 comprises 11 residues. CDR3 amino acids: CASSFGNEQFF. The CDR3 nucleotides are TGTGCCAGCAGCTTCGGCAATGAGCAGTTCTTC.

This clone was picked up one time. The V and J genes are TRBV6-5 and TRBJ2-7; 10 bases are shared with TRBD1. This CDR3 is 16 amino acids long. Per the germline V gene, CDR1 is MNHEY and CDR2 is SVGAGI. Trimming cost V 0 bases and J 5 bases; bases outside gene matches: 7. The CDR3 here is CASSYSGTGAFDEQYF. The CDR3 DNA sequence: TGTGCCAGCAGTTACTCCGGGACAGGGGCTTTTGACGAGCAGTACTTC.

The chain uses TRBV29-1 and TRBJ2-1; D is perhaps TRBD2 (5 bases). Germline-derived CDR1 and CDR2 are SQVTM and ANQGSEA. The CDR3 loop spans 12 amino acids. Deletions cut 4 bases from V and 7 bases from J, with 11 bases between. The CDR3 sequence: CSVVGGRNEQFF. Written as DNA, the CDR3 is TGCAGCGTTGTTGGAGGCCGTAATGAGCAGTTCTTC.

The rearrangement links TRBV5-4 to TRBJ2-3, with 10 bases matching TRBD1. V lost 0 bases, J lost 6 bases, and 13 bases stayed unmatched. Germline V CDR1 and CDR2: SGHNT, YYREEE (reference sequence). The CDR3 consists of 18 residues. The CDR3 sequence is CASSLGRVLRDRGDTQYF. The CDR3 DNA reads TGTGCCAGCAGCTTGGGGAGGGTGTTAAGGGACAGGGGCGATACGCAGTATTTT.

The gene calls are TRBV6-6 and TRBJ2-1; 7 nucleotides align to TRBD1. The V gene end was trimmed by 7 bases and the J gene end by 4 bases; junction bases not matched to a gene: 7. The CDR3 covers 14 residues. CDR1 and CDR2 (germline): MNHNY, SVGAGI (reference sequence). In DNA, the CDR3 is TGTGCCAGCACCTTACAGGGGAGATACAATGAGCAGTTCTTC. It encodes CASTLQGRYNEQFF.

The sample holds one count of this clone. The rearrangement links TRBV6-1 to TRBJ1-3; a weak D match, TRBD1 (5 bases). Trimming took 6 bases from V and 5 from J, leaving 14 bases between them. CDR1 and CDR2 from the germline V gene are MNHNS and SASEGT. The CDR3 spans 14 residues. CDR3 coding DNA: TGTGCCAGCAGCGATGGAAGGGGTAGAAACACCATATATTTT. Its protein is CASSDGRGRNTIYF.

The V call is TRBV7-3, the J call TRBJ2-3; TRBD2 matches 9 bases. CDR3 length equals 16 residues. Germline values: CDR1 SGHTA, CDR2 FQGTGA. V trimming: 6 bases; J trimming: 0 bases; junction bases outside the gene matches: 7. CDR3 sequence: CASSPGLATSTDTQYF. In nucleotides, the CDR3 is TGTGCCAGCAGTCCCGGACTAGCGACTAGCACAGATACGCAGTATTTT.

The genes are TRBV19 and TRBJ1-5; TRBD1 matches at 7 bases. The CDR3 extends over 18 amino acids. Germline CDR1 reads LNHDA; CDR2 reads SQIVND (reference sequence). The V gene end was trimmed by 6 bases and the J gene end by 0 bases; junction bases not matched to a gene: 14. In DNA form, the CDR3 reads TGTGCCAGTAGCCCCCGACAGGGAAGCCTAATTAGCAATCAGCCCCAGCATTTT. Translation: CASSPRQGSLISNQPQHF.

The CDR3 loop is CASSQVTSGRNTGELFF. CDR3 nucleotide sequence: TGTGCCAGCAGCCAAGTAACTAGCGGGAGAAACACCGGGGAGCTGTTTTTT. The J gene is TRBJ2-2, the V gene TRBV4-2; TRBD2 agrees at 11 bases. CDR3 size: 17 residues. V gave up 1 base and J gave up 2 bases; unmatched junction bases: 3. Per the germline V gene, CDR1 is LGHNA and CDR2 is YNFKEQ.

The chain combines TRBV7-2 with TRBJ1-6, with 7 positions matching TRBD1. This CDR3 has 13 amino acids. Germline V gene lookup returns CDR1 SGHTA and CDR2 FQGNSA. Trimming at V came to 4 bases and at J to 9 bases, leaving 3 bases not matched to a gene. CDR3 region: CASSSNRGSPLHF. CDR3 DNA sequence: TGTGCCAGCAGCTCTAACAGGGGTTCACCCCTCCACTTT.

J is TRBJ2-5 and V is TRBV7-7; D remains ambiguous. V was cut by 0 bases and J by 2 bases, with 7 bases left in between. This CDR3 spans 14 amino acids. Germline V gene data show CDR1 as SSHAT and CDR2 as FNYEAQ (reference sequence). The CDR3 DNA reads TGTGCCAGCAGCTTAGCGGCCGCACAAGAGACCCAGTACTTC. Translated, it gives CASSLAAAQETQYF. Complete variable domain (other parts from reference TRBV7-7 and TRBJ2-5): GAGVSQSPRYKVTKRGQDVTLRCDPISSHATLYWYQQALGQGPEFLTYFNYEAQPDKSGLPSDRFSAERPEGSISTLTIQRTEQRDSAMYRCASSLAAAQETQYFGPGTRLLVL.

The chain employs TRBV29-1 and TRBJ2-7, with 10 bases fitting TRBD1. Germline V CDR1 and CDR2: SQVTM, ANQGSEA. The V and J ends lost 5 bases and 1 base, in that order; junction bases with no gene match: 11. This CDR3 is 16 amino acids long. CDR3 in amino acids: CSVSGTGDSKSYEQYF. In DNA form, the CDR3 reads TGCAGCGTTTCCGGGACAGGGGACTCTAAATCCTACGAGCAGTACTTC.

V is TRBV4-3 and J is TRBJ1-1; 12 bases map to TRBD1. The CDR3 extends over 13 amino acids. J was trimmed by 6 bases and V by 8 bases; bases with no gene match: 4. Germline values: CDR1 LGHNA, CDR2 YSLEER. CDR3 protein: CASAGQGAAEAFF. The CDR3 nucleotides are TGCGCCAGCGCGGGACAGGGGGCGGCTGAAGCTTTCTTT.

The sample holds a few counts of this clone. The chain employs TRBV2 and TRBJ2-1; 7 bases fit TRBD1. Looked up from germline, CDR1 is SNHLY and CDR2 is FYNNEI. The CDR3 covers 14 residues. Trimming took 3 bases from V and 3 from J; bases not matched to a gene: 2. CDR3 bases: TGTGCCAGCAGTGACAGGGGGAACTACAATGAGCAGTTCTTC. This sequence encodes CASSDRGNYNEQFF.

The J gene is TRBJ2-7, the V gene TRBV4-3; TRBD2 matches at 10 bases. The CDR3 loop spans 17 amino acids. Looked up from germline, CDR1 is LGHNA and CDR2 is YSLEER. Trimming took 0 bases from V and 6 from J; bases not matched to a gene: 11. CDR3 residues: CASSQDISRGLASEQYF. CDR3 bases: TGCGCCAGCAGCCAAGATATTAGTCGGGGACTAGCGAGCGAGCAGTACTTC.

CDR3 sequence: CASREGQDTEAFF. The CDR3 DNA reads as TGTGCCAGCAGAGAAGGACAGGACACTGAAGCTTTCTTT. The chain combines TRBV28 with TRBJ1-1; the match to TRBD1 covers 7 bases. With 6 bases clipped from V and 3 bases from J, the junction kept 4 bases outside the gene matches. Germline CDR1 is MDHEN and CDR2 is SYDVKM. The CDR3 contains 13 residues.